This T cell receptor (beta chain) was identified in a study of blood T cell repertoires in COVID-19. In the source study's methods: Estimates of nucleated cell counts were drawn from the amplification of reference gene primers. Clones were sequenced by immunoSEQ multiplex PCR, and TCRdb holds only the in-frame ones, with some missing. V, J and clone size were drawn from that table, and D and trimming were deduced from the DNA. The data contain around 120,000 clones, 70% to 90% of them seen just once; the ten biggest clones take up approximately 8%. CDR1 SGHDT and CDR2 YYEEEE come from the germline V gene. The CDR3 runs 13 residues. V gave up 3 bases and J gave up 4 bases, with 10 bases separating them.

V usage is TRBV5-6 and J usage is TRBJ1-2; D may be TRBD1 (6 bases). The TCR comes from a man between 65 and 85 years old who had recovered from COVID-19. Sample: peripheral blood. CDR3: CASSSGHLYGYTF. Here the CDR3 DNA reads TGTGCCAGCAGCTCGGGACATCTCTATGGCTACACCTTC.